Included here is one TCR beta chain sequence, with context. No antigen is known for it. This sample is drawn from a study of cytomegalovirus exposure and HLA in healthy donors. The CDR3 is 14 residues long. Trimming removed 7 bases from V and 2 bases from J; junction bases left unmatched: 6. CDR1 and CDR2 (germline): SQVTM, ANQGSEA. The PCR was carried out with 60 Vbeta primers and 13 Jbeta primers. Some clones are missing from TCRdb's copy, which holds only in-frame ones; the method was immunoSEQ multiplex PCR. This table holds around 150,000 clones, around 74% found once. Study-level points and caveats: Later analysis showed most CMV-associated TCR beta chains appearing HLA-restricted. Productive rates of about 87% or about 30% were seen for most TCR beta V segments in an earlier analysis. Analysis performed later found more than 15,000 TCR beta sequences associated with HLA alleles at 0.05 false discovery rate. A classifier reportedly called cytomegalovirus status with high sensitivity and specificity.

The gene calls are TRBV29-1 and TRBJ2-5; the match to TRBD1 covers 11 bases. The source of this sequence is a female donor in good health and CMV-seronegative. Sequences were obtained from PBMCs. The CDR3 nucleotides are TGCAGCGCCCGGGACAGGGGGGTTCAAGAGACCCAGTACTTC. Translation: CSARDRGVQETQYF. Full variable domain (remainder filled in from reference TRBV29-1 and TRBJ2-5): SAVISQKPSRDICQRGTSLTIQCQVDSQVTMMFWYRQQPGQSLTLIATANQGSEATYESGFVIDKFPISRPNLTFSTLTVSNMSPEDSSIYLCSARDRGVQETQYFGPGTRLLVL.